This T cell receptor beta chain was captured in a study of T cell responses to AZD1222 COVID-19 vaccine. Findings and limits, study-wide: The sample set comprised mostly white British donors with more females, and clonal diversity was possibly underestimated.

As concerns this clone: Its antigen is not known.

Clones were read by immunoSEQ multiplex PCR, and TCRdb kept only the in-frame ones, dropping some. Of 200,000 to 250,000 clones listed, roughly 94% are singletons. Germline V gene sequence: CDR1 SGDLS, CDR2 YYNGEE. V trimming: 1 base; J trimming: 7 bases; junction bases outside the gene matches: 9. The CDR3 is 16 amino acids. Here the sequenced sample was peripheral blood, taken 28 days after the second dose of the MenACWY control vaccine. This sequence originates from an adult who received the MenACWY meningococcal vaccine as a control. V gene TRBV9 combines with J gene TRBJ2-2; 8 bases match TRBD2. The CDR3, as DNA: TGTGCCAGCAGCGTAATGAGCGGGAGTCCCCTCGGGGAGCTGTTTTTT. Translated: CASSVMSGSPLGELFF.